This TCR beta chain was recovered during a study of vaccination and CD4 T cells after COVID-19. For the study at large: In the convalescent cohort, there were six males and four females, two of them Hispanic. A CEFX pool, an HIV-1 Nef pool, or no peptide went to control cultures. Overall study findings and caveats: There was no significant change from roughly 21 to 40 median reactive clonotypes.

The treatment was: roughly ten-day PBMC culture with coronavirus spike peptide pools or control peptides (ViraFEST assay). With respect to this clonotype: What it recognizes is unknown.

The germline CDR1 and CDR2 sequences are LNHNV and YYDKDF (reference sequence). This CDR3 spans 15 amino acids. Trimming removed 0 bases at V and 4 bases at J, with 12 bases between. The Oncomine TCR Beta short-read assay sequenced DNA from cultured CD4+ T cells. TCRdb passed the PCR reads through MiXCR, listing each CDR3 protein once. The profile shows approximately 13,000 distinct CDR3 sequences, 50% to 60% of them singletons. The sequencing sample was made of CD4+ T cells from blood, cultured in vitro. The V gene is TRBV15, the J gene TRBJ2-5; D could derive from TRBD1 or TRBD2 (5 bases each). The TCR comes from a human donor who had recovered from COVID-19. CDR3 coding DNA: TGTGCCACCAGCAGAGATCGGGGAAGGGGAGAGACCCAGTACTTC. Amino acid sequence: CATSRDRGRGETQYF.